This T cell receptor beta chain was found in a study of regulatory T cells in long-lasting Graves disease. The time point denotes: newly diagnosed GD, antithyroid drugs for less than 3 months. The TCR library was made from RNA that had been extracted from PBMCs in TRIzol. The length of the CDR3 is 15 residues. Between the trimmed V and J ends, which lost 2 bases and 0 bases, there was a span of 8 bases. This clonotype was observed many times. Its antigen is unidentified. Study-wide points: The researchers studied only peripheral blood, not thyroid tissue.

Both iRepertoire HTBI primers and Arm-PCR of CDR3 regions were used to build the TCR beta libraries. TCRdb reprocessed the multiplex PCR reads with MiXCR, giving one entry per CDR3 protein. The sample has under 800,000 distinct CDR3 sequences, approximately 15% seen once. Another study also made use of these data, one on T cells in Graves' hyperthyroidism and ophthalmopathy. This second report adds: First-round RT-PCR targeting the TCR CDR3 was performed with the HTBI primer set. In the blood, most expanded thyroid clonotypes above 0.001 appeared as well.

The origin of this receptor is a woman between 25 and 40 years old with Graves disease. The rearrangement joins TRBV12-3 or TRBV12-4 to TRBJ2-1; D is ambiguous. Sequences were derived from peripheral blood mononuclear cells (PBMCs), sampled at new diagnosis, from a patient treated with antithyroid drugs. Here the CDR3 reads CASSLSPGSYNEQFF. CDR3 DNA sequence: TGTGCCAGCAGTTTATCCCCGGGCTCCTACAATGAGCAGTTCTTC.